The 28 T cell receptor beta chains below were found in one sample sequenced in a study of blood T cell repertoires in COVID-19. Libraries were prepared by immunoSEQ multiplex PCR; TCRdb keeps only in-frame clonotypes and omits some of them. Altogether about 190,000 clones are present, about 88% being singletons, with the ten largest covering 3.2%. The sequenced material came from PBMCs or T cells enriched from blood (not recorded which). These receptors were taken from a woman aged 25 to 39 who had recovered from COVID-19.

The chain links TRBV9 to TRBJ2-7; possible D gene TRBD1, 6 bases. CDR3 length: 14 residues. Germline assignment: CDR1 SGDLS and CDR2 YYNGEE. V lost 0 bases, J lost 4 bases, and 11 bases lay in between. CDR3 coding DNA: TGTGCCAGCAGCGTAGCCACAGGGAGTTACGAGCAGTACTTC. Amino acid sequence: CASSVATGSYEQYF.

This clone showed up just a few times. A junction boundary mismatches the germline segment, possibly from a read error. The chain is built from TRBV7-7 and TRBJ2-5, with a tentative D call TRBD1 (5 bases). Germline V gene data show CDR1 as SSHAT and CDR2 as FNYEAQ (reference sequence). The CDR3 contains 14 residues. CDR3 in DNA: TGTGCTAGCAGCACCGACAGTCTCGGGGAGACCCAGTACTTC. This codes for CASSTDSLGETQYF.

The chain carries TRBV4-2 and TRBJ2-7, with D possibly matching TRBD2 (5 bases). V lost 0 bases, J lost 6 bases, and 12 bases lay in between. Germline V gene data show CDR1 as LGHNA and CDR2 as YNFKEQ. The CDR3 runs to 14 residues. The CDR3 coding sequence is TGTGCCAGCAGCCAAGACGGGGTGCCAGGCGAGCAGTACTTC. Translated, it gives CASSQDGVPGEQYF.

The rearrangement joins TRBV5-1 to TRBJ2-2; D is ambiguous. Germline CDR1 reads SGHRS; CDR2 reads YFSETQ. Trimming took 5 bases from V and 2 from J, leaving 10 bases between them. The CDR3 is made up of 14 amino acids. DNA for the CDR3: TGCGCCAGCAGTCTTAATATAAACACCGGGGAGCTGTTTTTT. This codes for CASSLNINTGELFF.

This chain joins TRBV24-1 and TRBJ1-6; TRBD1 matches at 8 bases. Germline CDR1 is KGHDR and CDR2 is SFDVKD. The CDR3 extends over 16 amino acids. Trimming took 9 bases from V and 6 from J; bases not matched to a gene: 12. The DNA for the CDR3 is TGTGCCACCGACATTAGGGCAGGGGGCATTAATTCACCCCTCCACTTT. Its protein is CATDIRAGGINSPLHF.

The V call is TRBV7-2, the J call TRBJ1-2; D may be TRBD1 (6 bases). The germline V gene has CDR1 SGHTA and CDR2 FQGNSA. V lost 2 bases, J lost 2 bases, and 15 bases lay in between. The CDR3 runs to 16 residues. CDR3 loop: CASSLQGQNQNYGYTF. CDR3 DNA sequence: TGTGCCAGCAGCTTACAAGGACAGAATCAAAACTATGGCTACACCTTC.

This sequence joins TRBV28 and TRBJ1-1; D remains unclear. CDR1 and CDR2 (germline): MDHEN, SYDVKM. This CDR3 is built from 14 residues. The V gene lost 3 bases and the J gene lost 1 base, with 9 bases spanning the gap. The DNA of the CDR3 is TGTGCCAGCAGTTTGGTGGCGGGGAACACTGAAGCTTTCTTT. This gives the protein CASSLVAGNTEAFF.

This sequence joins TRBV9 and TRBJ1-4; tentative D call: TRBD1 (6 bases). The CDR3 covers 16 residues. The germline CDR1 and CDR2 sequences are SGDLS and YYNGEE. V was shortened by 3 bases and J by 3 bases, with 15 bases between the two germline ends. The CDR3 coding sequence is TGTGCCAGCAGCGGAAATACCAGGGGACCTAATGAAAAACTGTTTTTT. Translated, it gives CASSGNTRGPNEKLFF.

The chain combines TRBV9 with TRBJ2-1; TRBD2 matches 8 bases. From germline, CDR1 is SGDLS and CDR2 YYNGEE. The trim removed 7 bases at V and 10 bases at J, leaving 10 bases unmatched. The CDR3 totals 13 residues. The CDR3 loop reads CASGAGGNGEQFF. DNA for the CDR3: TGTGCCAGCGGGGCGGGAGGAAATGGCGAGCAGTTCTTC.

This chain connects TRBV18 to TRBJ1-4, with a weak D call TRBD1 (6 bases). Germline CDR1 KGHSH, CDR2 LQKENI. The CDR3 has 14 amino acids. V was pared by 0 bases and J by 8 bases, with 10 bases between. CDR3 in DNA: TGTGCCAGCTCACCACCGGCGGACAGAGAAAAACTGTTTTTT. Its translation: CASSPPADREKLFF. Together with reference TRBV18 and TRBJ1-4, the CDR3 gives the full variable domain: NAGVMQNPRHLVRRRGQEARLRCSPMKGHSHVYWYRQLPEEGLKFMVYLQKENIIDESGMPKERFSAEFPKEGPSILRIQQVVRGDSAAYFCASSPPADREKLFFGSGTQLSVL.

The chain recombines TRBV5-1 with TRBJ2-4; 9 bases match TRBD1. This CDR3 is 16 amino acids long. V was clipped by 0 bases and J by 0 bases; unmatched bases: 1. Looked up from germline, CDR1 is SGHRS and CDR2 is YFSETQ. The CDR3: CASSLGQGEAKNIQYF. CDR3 sequence (DNA): TGCGCCAGCAGCTTGGGACAGGGGGAAGCCAAAAACATTCAGTACTTC.

The chain joins TRBV5-1 to TRBJ1-5; D perhaps matches TRBD1 (5 bases). This CDR3 region has 16 residues. From germline, CDR1 is SGHRS and CDR2 YFSETQ. The germline V and J ends were trimmed by 0 bases and 6 bases, with 16 bases remaining between them. Here the CDR3 DNA reads TGCGCCAGCAGCTTGGGGTATGGGCAGGGCGGTCAGCCCCAGCATTTT. Amino acids: CASSLGYGQGGQPQHF. Together with reference TRBV5-1 and TRBJ1-5, the CDR3 gives the full variable domain: KAGVTQTPRYLIKTRGQQVTLSCSPISGHRSVSWYQQTPGQGLQFLFEYFSETQRNKGNFPGRFSGRQFSNSRSEMNVSTLELGDSALYLCASSLGYGQGGQPQHFGDGTRLSIL.

This clone came up once. V and J are TRBV3-1 (or the pseudogene TRBV3-2) and TRBJ2-5, with 10 positions matching TRBD1. Germline V gene sequence: CDR1 LGHDT, CDR2 YNNKEL (reference sequence). The junction had 6 bases not matched to a gene; V was cut back by 4 bases and J by 7 bases. CDR3 size: 14 residues. CDR3: CASSLDRGFGTQYF. The CDR3 nucleotides are TGTGCCAGCAGCCTGGACAGGGGGTTCGGGACCCAGTACTTC.

V usage is TRBV19 and J usage is TRBJ1-3; the D is unclear. Germline CDR1 LNHDA, CDR2 SQIVND (reference sequence). The CDR3 runs to 15 residues. The V and J ends lost 10 bases and 2 bases respectively, with 18 bases between them. CDR3 residues: CATQYETYAGNTIYF. CDR3 DNA sequence: TGTGCCACCCAATATGAGACATACGCTGGAAACACCATATATTTT.

The V and J genes are TRBV7-3 and TRBJ2-5, with 13 bases fitting TRBD2. The V segment lost 2 bases and the J segment 6 bases; nucleotides outside the gene matches: 6. The germline V gene encodes CDR1 SGHTA and CDR2 FQGTGA. The CDR3 sequence is 16 residues long. The CDR3 loop is CASSLDGLAGVKTQYF. The CDR3 region has the DNA TGTGCCAGCAGCTTAGATGGACTAGCGGGAGTTAAGACCCAGTACTTC.

The CDR3 DNA reads TGCAGCGGCCACAGGGGCTGGGGCCTTACAATGAGCAATGAGCAGTTCTTC. Encoded protein: CSGHRGWGLTMSNEQFF. The chain combines TRBV29-1 with TRBJ2-1, with 7 bases matching TRBD1. CDR1 is SQVTM, CDR2 ANQGSEA, per germline. This CDR3 region has 17 residues. The junction had 21 bases not matched to a gene; V was cut back by 7 bases and J by 6 bases.

The rearrangement links TRBV3-1 (or the pseudogene TRBV3-2) to TRBJ1-6; D remains ambiguous. CDR3 size: 16 residues. V shed 3 bases and J shed 5 bases, with 14 bases lying between them. Germline V lookup: CDR1 LGHDT, CDR2 YNNKEL (reference sequence). In DNA, the CDR3 is TGTGCCAGCAGCCAGTTTTCCTCGCGGAATAATTCACCCCTCCACTTT. Its protein is CASSQFSSRNNSPLHF.

V is TRBV2 and J is TRBJ1-1; D gene unclear. The CDR3 runs to 14 residues. V shed 5 bases and J shed 0 bases, with 10 bases lying between them. Germline CDR1 and CDR2: SNHLY and FYNNEI. The CDR3 region has the DNA TGTGCCAGCAGTACTGGACTTTTGAACACTGAAGCTTTCTTT. This encodes CASSTGLLNTEAFF. The entire variable domain, with the rest obtained from reference TRBV2 and TRBJ1-1, is as follows: EPEVTQTPSHQVTQMGQEVILRCVPISNHLYFYWYRQILGQKVEFLVSFYNNEISEKSEIFDDQFSVERPDGSNFTLKIRSTKLEDSAMYFCASSTGLLNTEAFFGQGTRLTVV.

The chain has TRBV2 and TRBJ1-6; D uncertain. V was clipped by 6 bases and J by 8 bases, with 11 bases between them. This CDR3 spans 13 amino acids. CDR1 is SNHLY and CDR2 is FYNNEI in the germline V gene. CDR3 bases: TGTGCCAGCAGCCCCCAACGGGATTCACCCCTCCACTTT. It translates to CASSPQRDSPLHF.

This clone has only a few counts. This chain uses TRBV18 with TRBJ2-7; maybe TRBD2 (5 bases). This CDR3 has 18 amino acids. V lost 3 bases and J lost 0, with 21 bases in between. Germline V CDR1 and CDR2: KGHSH, LQKENI. CDR3: CASSPLGPGSFISYEQYF. In DNA form, the CDR3 reads TGTGCCAGCTCACCTTTAGGCCCGGGGTCCTTCATCTCCTACGAGCAGTACTTC.

V gene TRBV27 combines with J gene TRBJ2-1; 12 bases are shared with TRBD2. Losses at the gene ends were 3 bases for V and 10 bases for J; bases not matched to a gene: 13. The CDR3 runs to 17 residues. The V gene's germline CDR1 is MNHEY and CDR2 SMNVEV (reference sequence). The CDR3 is CASSFYPGLAGPPEQFF. The CDR3 nucleotides are TGTGCCAGCAGTTTTTATCCCGGACTAGCGGGGCCCCCCGAGCAGTTCTTC.

In the case of this clone: This sample includes further DNA sequences coding for the same CDR3. This sequence joins TRBV18 and TRBJ1-6, with a possible D match to TRBD1 (6 bases). This CDR3 spans 14 amino acids. Deletions cut 6 bases from V and 7 bases from J, with 13 bases between. Germline V gene data show CDR1 as KGHSH and CDR2 as LQKENI. The CDR3 reads CASSRDRRNSPLHF. CDR3 sequence (DNA): TGTGCCAGCTCGCGTGACAGGAGGAATTCACCCCTCCACTTT.

This clone was counted a single time. This sequence joins TRBV18 and TRBJ1-2, with D unclear. Trimming left V 2 bases short and J 4 bases short, with 14 bases between. Per germline, CDR1 KGHSH and CDR2 LQKENI. This CDR3 spans 15 amino acids. This CDR3 is CASSPGAGSGYGYTF. The CDR3 DNA is TGTGCCAGCTCACCAGGAGCGGGGAGCGGCTATGGCTACACCTTC.

This clone occurred a few times. This CDR3 reads CASRLAGGGYNEQFF. In DNA, the CDR3 is TGTGCCAGCAGGCTAGCGGGAGGCGGTTACAATGAGCAGTTCTTC. The rearrangement links TRBV28 to TRBJ2-1, with 11 nucleotides matching TRBD2. V dropped 6 bases and J dropped 4; count of bases not matched to a gene: 5. CDR3 size: 15 residues. Germline lookup yields CDR1 MDHEN and CDR2 SYDVKM.

The rearrangement uses TRBV19 and TRBJ2-7, with TRBD1 identical over 9 bases. Germline V CDR1 and CDR2: LNHDA, SQIVND (reference sequence). Losses at the gene ends were 8 bases for V and 4 bases for J; bases not matched to a gene: 15. The CDR3 spans 16 residues. The CDR3 loop reads CASQKSLQGAYYEQYF. The CDR3 nucleotides read TGTGCCAGTCAAAAGAGTCTACAGGGGGCATATTACGAGCAGTACTTC.

V and J are TRBV5-6 and TRBJ2-1; 8 bases match TRBD1. This CDR3 comprises 13 residues. Trimming removed 4 bases from V and 11 bases from J; junction bases left unmatched: 8. The germline V gene encodes CDR1 SGHDT and CDR2 YYEEEE. The CDR3 DNA reads as TGTGCCAGCAGCCGGGACAGGTCGAATCAGCAGTTCTTC. Residues: CASSRDRSNQQFF.

The chain is built from TRBV7-9 and TRBJ1-1; D ambiguous. Germline V CDR1 and CDR2: SEHNR, FQNEAQ (reference sequence). Trimming shortened V by 5 bases and J by 1 base, and 14 bases separated the two germline ends. The CDR3 runs 15 residues. The CDR3 bases are TGTGCCAGCAGCCCTAGAGAGGTTACGAACACTGAAGCTTTCTTT. Protein sequence: CASSPREVTNTEAFF.

This clone was picked up one time. The CDR3 spells CASSPGLAGFEETQYF. CDR3 sequence (DNA): TGTGCCAGCAGCCCTGGACTAGCGGGATTCGAGGAGACCCAGTACTTC. This chain joins TRBV5-8 and TRBJ2-5; the match to TRBD2 covers 12 bases. This CDR3 is built from 16 residues. Germline trimming cut 4 bases from V and 5 bases from J; bases unmatched to any gene: 9. CDR1 and CDR2 from the germline V gene are SGHTS and YDEGEE.